This paragraph reports one T cell receptor beta chain. The source of the sample is a study of siplizumab effects on memory and regulatory T cells. Sequencing was performed with immunoSEQ multiplex PCR; in TCRdb, only in-frame clones are kept and a portion is missing. The data show about 63,000 clones, less than 90% seen once. The germline V gene has CDR1 MGHRA and CDR2 YSYEKL. Trimming at V came to 0 bases and at J to 7 bases, leaving 11 bases not matched to a gene. This CDR3 spans 17 amino acids. The receptor was derived from a human donor in good health. Sequencing was performed on memory CD4+ T cells sorted from blood. J is TRBJ2-3 and V is TRBV4-1; 9 positions agree with TRBD2. CDR3 DNA sequence: TGCGCCAGCAGCCAAGATGCCAGGGCGGGAGGGTCCTATACGCAGTATTTT. Amino acid sequence: CASSQDARAGGSYTQYF.